Listed below are T cell receptor beta chains from one sample, sequenced in a study of shared clonotypes between healthy human individuals. The method was immunoSEQ multiplex PCR; TCRdb's version includes in-frame clones alone and lacks a portion of them. The sample consists of around 1 million clones, 60% to 85% of them appearing once. The sample consisted of memory CD4+ T cells sorted from blood. All receptors derive from a man aged 18 to 30 in good health. CDR3s include the opening cysteine and the closing phenylalanine or tryptophan. The D gene is left open where the match is weak. The size field is filled for only some rows; it gives once, few, many or a size class.

V gene	CDR3 length	D gene	J gene	clone size	CDR3 protein	CDR3 DNA
TRBV20-1	11	-	TRBJ1-1	once	CSAGGYGEAFF	TGCAGTGCTGGGGGGTACGGTGAAGCTTTCTTT
TRBV9	15	TRBD1	TRBJ2-2	-	CASSSRDSYTGELFF	TGTGCCAGCAGCTCACGGGACAGCTACACCGGGGAGCTGTTTTTT
TRBV18	15	-	TRBJ2-2	-	CASSPQRESTGELFF	TGTGCCAGCTCACCACAGAGGGAAAGCACCGGGGAGCTGTTTTTT
TRBV6-5	11	-	TRBJ2-7	-	CASRWESEQYF	TGTGCCAGCAGGTGGGAGTCGGAGCAGTACTTC
TRBV5-1	14	-	TRBJ2-2	-	CASSSGPWDGELFF	TGCGCCAGCAGCTCCGGGCCGTGGGACGGGGAGCTGTTTTTT
TRBV9	16	TRBD1	TRBJ1-3	-	CASSVEVRGQGNTIYF	TGTGCCAGCAGCGTAGAAGTCAGGGGGCAAGGAAACACCATATATTTT
TRBV5-4	15	TRBD1	TRBJ2-5	-	CASSSRQGARETQYF	TGTGCCAGCAGCTCTCGACAGGGGGCACGGGAGACCCAGTACTTC
TRBV9	16	TRBD2	TRBJ2-3	-	CASSVGTSDSTDTQYF	TGTGCCAGCAGCGTCGGGACTAGCGATTCCACAGATACGCAGTATTTT
TRBV25-1	14	-	TRBJ2-1	-	CASSGWTENNEQFF	TGTGCCAGCAGTGGTTGGACAGAAAACAATGAGCAGTTCTTC
TRBV6-7	21	-	TRBJ1-1	few	CASSYSIYWGRGISSNTEAFF	TGTGCCAGCAGTTACTCGATCTATTGGGGTCGGGGGATATCATCCAACACTGAAGCTTTCTTT
TRBV28	14	-	TRBJ2-2	-	CASSLGSPTGELFF	TGTGCCAGCAGTTTAGGAAGCCCTACCGGGGAGCTGTTTTTT
TRBV11-2	13	-	TRBJ2-7	-	CASSLAGVGEQYF	TGTGCCAGCAGCTTAGCAGGGGTCGGCGAGCAGTACTTC
TRBV10-3	13	TRBD1	TRBJ1-2	-	CAISGDRGRGYTF	TGTGCCATCAGCGGGGACAGGGGGCGAGGCTACACCTTC
TRBV7-2	13	TRBD2	TRBJ2-3	-	CASSFRLAGGQYF	TGTGCCAGCAGCTTCAGACTAGCGGGAGGGCAGTATTTT
TRBV4-1	15	TRBD2	TRBJ2-7	many	CASSRQAGGTYEQYF	TGCGCCAGCAGCCGACAAGCGGGGGGTACCTACGAGCAGTACTTC